This T cell receptor (beta chain) was identified during a study of brain T cells in children with intractable seizures. The V gene's germline CDR1 is WSHSY and CDR2 SAAADI. Trimming removed 3 bases from V and 5 bases from J; junction bases left unmatched: 10. The CDR3 has 15 residues. Measured with immunoSEQ multiplex PCR; TCRdb has only the in-frame clones, and not every one. The data contain fewer than 85,000 clones, 90% to 95% of them singletons. The sequenced cases were selected for having the highest brain T cell transcript signatures. Pre-surgery treatment included at least one anti-epileptic drug.

This chain links TRBV10-2 with TRBJ2-7; 7 bases are shared with TRBD2. The clonotype originates from a boy under two years old with tuberous sclerosis and intractable seizures. The input for sequencing was peripheral blood, taken at surgery. The CDR3 DNA reads as TGCGCCAGCAGTGATCGTGGCGGGAGCGGGGACGAGCAGTACTTC. Translation: CASSDRGGSGDEQYF.